The clone carrying this T cell receptor (beta chain) appeared a single time. Its matching antigen is unknown. The data derive from a study of blood T cells in healthy people across ages. Study conclusions and caveats: The fall in TCR beta diversity per million T cells was roughly linear with age. Estimates based on one million T cells were treated as lower bounds.

For the second PCR, which ran for about 7 to 11 cycles, a sample-barcoded 5' primer and a J-beta primer mix were used. TCRdb re-called the 5' RACE reads with MiXCR, one entry per CDR3 protein. The profile covers approximately 1.5 million distinct CDR3 sequences, with about 35% appearing a single time and approximately 10% taken by the ten largest. CDR1 is LNHNV and CDR2 is YYDKDF in the germline V gene (reference sequence). The trim removed 3 bases at V and 4 bases at J, leaving 5 bases unmatched. CDR3 length: 14 amino acids. Peripheral blood was drawn, ten milliliters per donor. The J gene is TRBJ2-5, the V gene TRBV15, with 7 bases that match TRBD1. This clonotype was obtained from a woman in her twenties or thirties in good health. The sample comprised blood. For the CDR3, the DNA is TGTGCCACCAGCAGCATGAGGGGGCTAGAGACCCAGTACTTC. It translates to CATSSMRGLETQYF.